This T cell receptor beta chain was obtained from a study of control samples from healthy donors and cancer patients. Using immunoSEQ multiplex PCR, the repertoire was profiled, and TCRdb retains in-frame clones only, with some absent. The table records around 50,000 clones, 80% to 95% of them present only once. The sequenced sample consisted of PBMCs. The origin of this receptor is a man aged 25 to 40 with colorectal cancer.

The CDR3 is CASSVARAYEQYF. In nucleotides, the CDR3 is TGTGCCAGCAGTGTGGCTAGGGCCTACGAGCAGTACTTC. The chain has TRBV2 and TRBJ2-7; D is uncertain. Germline V gene data show CDR1 as SNHLY and CDR2 as FYNNEI. V shed 4 bases and J shed 2 bases, with 9 bases lying between them. The CDR3 covers 13 residues.